The TCR beta chain described here comes from a study of T cell repertoires in cytomegalovirus infection. Study results and limitations: Ex vivo, HLA-C-restricted CMV-specific TCR beta clonotypes prevailed over the rest of the response. Cumulative public TCR beta family frequency identified carriers of CMV plus the relevant HLA.

CDR3 length: 18 residues. V lost 2 bases to trimming and J lost 3 bases; unmatched junction nucleotides: 14. Germline lookup yields CDR1 MDHEN and CDR2 SYDVKM. A single record per CDR3 protein comes from TCRdb applying MiXCR to the reads. The sample lists roughly 320,000 distinct CDR3 sequences, 8% to 10% occurring once. This clonotype occurred many times. Its antigen remains unidentified. Input material: PBMCs. The clonotype was recovered from a human donor in good health (CMV status not recorded). Some clones in this sample may be carry-over from other donors' samples. This chain connects TRBV28 to TRBJ2-5; 8 bases line up with TRBD1. CDR3 sequence: CASSLRLYRGRGEETQYF. Here the CDR3 DNA reads TGTGCCAGCAGTTTAAGGCTGTACAGGGGGAGAGGGGAAGAGACCCAGTACTTC.